This T cell receptor (beta chain) was documented in a study of T-cell memory formation after mild COVID-19. Study as a whole: TCR clusters mostly belonged to single donors.

The authors produced TCR alpha and TCR beta cDNA libraries with sample barcodes and UMIs by 5'RACE using constant-segment primers. A single record per CDR3 protein comes from TCRdb applying MiXCR to the 5' RACE reads. The data hold about 310,000 distinct CDR3 sequences, with less than 20% observed a single time. Concerning this clonotype itself: Antigen unknown.

This CDR3 region has 13 residues. V lost 8 bases and J lost 4; bases outside the gene matches: 5. The germline V gene encodes CDR1 MNHEY and CDR2 SVGAGI. Regarding the study as a whole: Clones that contracted from day 15 to 85 were balanced CD4/CD8, while later expanders leaned CD4+.

The V gene is TRBV6-5, the J gene TRBJ2-7; 10 bases agree with TRBD1. This clonotype was sampled from a man aged 18 to 30 who had mild COVID-19 (a few samples of this study predate the infection). Cell type and time point are not known. Sequenced material: PBMCs or a T cell subset sorted from them (not recorded which). CDR3 nucleotide sequence: TGTGCCAGCCGGGGACAGGGGAAGTACGAGCAGTACTTC. As protein: CASRGQGKYEQYF.